This TCR beta chain was found in a study of blood T cell repertoires in COVID-19. The protocol was immunoSEQ multiplex PCR, while the TCRdb copy is restricted to in-frame clones and leaves out a portion. Among 270,000 or so clones, approximately 90% were seen once, and the ten largest hold about 3%. In terms of age and location, participants ranged from roughly 18 to 90 years and lived in roughly 22 US areas. This clone was seen once. The sample taken for sequencing was PBMCs or T cells enriched from blood (not recorded which). This TCR derives from a man aged 35 to 55 who had been exposed to COVID-19.

The CDR3 protein is CASSVGGSNEKLFF. The CDR3 DNA reads as TGTGCCAGCAGCGTAGGGGGCTCTAATGAAAAACTGTTTTTT. This chain links TRBV9 with TRBJ1-4; tentative D call: TRBD1 (5 bases). Germline V lookup: CDR1 SGDLS, CDR2 YYNGEE. Deletions cut 0 bases from V and 3 bases from J, with 6 bases between. The CDR3 has 14 residues. The full variable domain, in which reference TRBV9 and TRBJ1-4 provide the parts outside the CDR3, is DSGVTQTPKHLITATGQRVTLRCSPRSGDLSVYWYQQSLDQGLQFLIQYYNGEERAKGNILERFSAQQFPDLHSELNLSSLELGDSALYFCASSVGGSNEKLFFGSGTQLSVL.